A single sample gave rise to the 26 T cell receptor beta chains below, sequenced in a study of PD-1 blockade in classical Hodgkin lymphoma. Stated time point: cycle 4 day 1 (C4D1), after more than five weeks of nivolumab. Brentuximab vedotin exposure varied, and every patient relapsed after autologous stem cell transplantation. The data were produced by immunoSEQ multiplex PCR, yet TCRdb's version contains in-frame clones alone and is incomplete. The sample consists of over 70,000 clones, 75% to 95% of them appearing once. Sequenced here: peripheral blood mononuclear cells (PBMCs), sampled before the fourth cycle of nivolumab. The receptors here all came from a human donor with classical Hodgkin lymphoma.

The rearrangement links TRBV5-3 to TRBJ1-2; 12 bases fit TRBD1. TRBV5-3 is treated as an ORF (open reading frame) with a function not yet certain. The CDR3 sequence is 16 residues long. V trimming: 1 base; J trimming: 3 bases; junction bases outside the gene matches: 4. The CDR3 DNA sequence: TGTGCCAGAAGCTTGCTAGGGACAGGGGGCCACTATGGCTACACCTTC. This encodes CARSLLGTGGHYGYTF.

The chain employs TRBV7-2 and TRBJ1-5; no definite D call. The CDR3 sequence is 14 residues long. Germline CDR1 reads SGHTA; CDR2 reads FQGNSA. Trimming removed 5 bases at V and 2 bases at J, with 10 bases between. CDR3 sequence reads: CASSDQFGNQPQHF. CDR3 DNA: TGTGCCAGCAGCGACCAGTTCGGCAATCAGCCCCAGCATTTT. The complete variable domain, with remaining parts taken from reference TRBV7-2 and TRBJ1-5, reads GAGVSQSPSNKVTEKGKDVELRCDPISGHTALYWYRQSLGQGLEFLIYFQGNSAPDKSGLPSDRFSAERTGGSVSTLTIQRTQQEDSAVYLCASSDQFGNQPQHFGDGTRLSIL.

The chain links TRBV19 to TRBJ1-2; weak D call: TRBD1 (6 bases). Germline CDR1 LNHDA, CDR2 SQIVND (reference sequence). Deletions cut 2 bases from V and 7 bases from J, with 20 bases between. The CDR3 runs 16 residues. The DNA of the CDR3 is TGTGCCAGTAGTATACCGCAGCTGGACAGAGTTCGTGGCTACACCTTC. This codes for CASSIPQLDRVRGYTF.

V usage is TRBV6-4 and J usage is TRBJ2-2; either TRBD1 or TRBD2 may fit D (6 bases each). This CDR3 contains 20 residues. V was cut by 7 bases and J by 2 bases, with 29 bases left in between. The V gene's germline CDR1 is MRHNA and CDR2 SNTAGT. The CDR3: CASIHVGGRGPSRNTGELFF. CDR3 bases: TGTGCCAGCATCCATGTGGGGGGCAGGGGACCTTCCCGTAACACCGGGGAGCTGTTTTTT.

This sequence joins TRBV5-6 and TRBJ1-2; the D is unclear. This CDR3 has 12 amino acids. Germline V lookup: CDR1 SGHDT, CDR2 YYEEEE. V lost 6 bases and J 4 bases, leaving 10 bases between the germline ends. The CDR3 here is CASTLGLYGYTF. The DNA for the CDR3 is TGTGCCAGCACCCTCGGACTCTATGGCTACACCTTC.

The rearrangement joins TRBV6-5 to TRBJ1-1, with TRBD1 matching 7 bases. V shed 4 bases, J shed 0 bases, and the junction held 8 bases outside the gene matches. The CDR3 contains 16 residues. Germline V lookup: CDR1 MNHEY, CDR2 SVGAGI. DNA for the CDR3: TGTGCCAGCAGTTTCCGGGACAGTGCTATGAACACTGAAGCTTTCTTT. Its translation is CASSFRDSAMNTEAFF.

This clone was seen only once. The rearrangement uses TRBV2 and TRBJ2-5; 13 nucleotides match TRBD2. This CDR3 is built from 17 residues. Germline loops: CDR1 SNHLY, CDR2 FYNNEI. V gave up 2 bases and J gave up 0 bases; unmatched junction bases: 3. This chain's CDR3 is CASSENGLAGDQETQYF. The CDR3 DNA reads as TGTGCCAGCAGTGAAAACGGACTAGCGGGGGACCAAGAGACCCAGTACTTC.

CDR3 sequence (DNA): TGTGCCAGCAGTTCTGGGGGCACTGAAGCTTTCTTT. This encodes CASSSGGTEAFF. This chain links TRBV7-6 with TRBJ1-1; TRBD1 might be the D (5 bases). Trimming shortened V by 6 bases and J by 4 bases, and 9 bases separated the two germline ends. The CDR3 contains 12 residues. The germline gives CDR1 SGHVS, CDR2 FNYEAQ.

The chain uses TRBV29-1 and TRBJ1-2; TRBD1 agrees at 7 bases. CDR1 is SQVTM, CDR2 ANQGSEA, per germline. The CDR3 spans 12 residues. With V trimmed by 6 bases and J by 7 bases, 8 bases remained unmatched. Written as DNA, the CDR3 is TGCAGCGTCCCCGCCGCAGGGGGTGGCTACACCTTC. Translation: CSVPAAGGGYTF.

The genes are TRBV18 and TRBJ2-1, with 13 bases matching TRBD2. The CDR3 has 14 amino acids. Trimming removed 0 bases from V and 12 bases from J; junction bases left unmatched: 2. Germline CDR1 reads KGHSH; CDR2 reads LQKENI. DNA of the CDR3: TGTGCCAGCTCACCACCACTAGCGGGGGGGCGGCAGTTCTTC. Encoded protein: CASSPPLAGGRQFF.

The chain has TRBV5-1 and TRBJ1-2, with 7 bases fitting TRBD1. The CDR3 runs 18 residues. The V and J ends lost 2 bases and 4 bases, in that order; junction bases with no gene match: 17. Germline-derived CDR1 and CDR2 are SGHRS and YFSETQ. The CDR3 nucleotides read TGCGCCAGCAGCTTTGTAGACCCTAACAGGGGAACCTTCTATGGCTACACCTTC. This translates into CASSFVDPNRGTFYGYTF.

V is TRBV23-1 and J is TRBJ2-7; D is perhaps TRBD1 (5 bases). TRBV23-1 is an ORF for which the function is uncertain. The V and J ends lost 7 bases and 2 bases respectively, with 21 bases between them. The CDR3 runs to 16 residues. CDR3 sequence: CASNPSDKTEPYEQYF. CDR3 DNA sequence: TGCGCCAGCAACCCCTCGGACAAGACGGAGCCCTACGAGCAGTACTTC.

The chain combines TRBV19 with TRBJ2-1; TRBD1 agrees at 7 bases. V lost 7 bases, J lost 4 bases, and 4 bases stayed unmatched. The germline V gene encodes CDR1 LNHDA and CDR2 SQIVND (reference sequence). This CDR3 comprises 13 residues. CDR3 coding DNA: TGTGCCAGTACCGTGACAGGGTACAATGAGCAGTTCTTC. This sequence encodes CASTVTGYNEQFF.

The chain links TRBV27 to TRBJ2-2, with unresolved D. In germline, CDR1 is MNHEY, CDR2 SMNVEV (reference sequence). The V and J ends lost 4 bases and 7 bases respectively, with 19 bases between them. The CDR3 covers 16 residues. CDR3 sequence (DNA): TGTGCCAGCAGTTCCCCGCGGAGTTTTCGTGGCGGGGAGCTGTTTTTT. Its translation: CASSSPRSFRGGELFF.

In nucleotides, the CDR3 is TGTGCCAGCAGTTTGAGCCCCAGGATAACGGAGCAGTACTTC. This translates into CASSLSPRITEQYF. The chain is built from TRBV28 and TRBJ2-7; D gene uncertain. CDR1 and CDR2 from the germline V gene are MDHEN and SYDVKM. V dropped 3 bases and J dropped 7 bases, with 16 bases sitting between them. The CDR3 runs 14 residues.

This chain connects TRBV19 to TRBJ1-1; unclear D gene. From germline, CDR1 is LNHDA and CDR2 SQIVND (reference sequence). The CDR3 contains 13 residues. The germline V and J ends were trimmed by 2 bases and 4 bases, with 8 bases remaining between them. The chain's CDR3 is CASSISRGTEAFF. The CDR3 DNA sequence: TGTGCCAGTAGTATATCTCGGGGCACTGAAGCTTTCTTT.

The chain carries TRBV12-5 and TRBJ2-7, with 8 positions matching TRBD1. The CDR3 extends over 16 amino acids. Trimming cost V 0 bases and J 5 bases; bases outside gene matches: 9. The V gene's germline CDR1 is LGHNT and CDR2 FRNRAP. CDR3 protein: CASGLVLGQGAHEQYF. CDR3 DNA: TGTGCTAGTGGTTTGGTACTCGGGCAGGGGGCACACGAGCAGTACTTC.

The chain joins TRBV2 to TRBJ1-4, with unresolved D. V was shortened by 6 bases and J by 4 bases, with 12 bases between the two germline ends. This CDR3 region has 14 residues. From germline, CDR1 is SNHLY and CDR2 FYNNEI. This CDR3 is CASSENSLNEKLFF. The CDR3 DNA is TGTGCCAGCAGCGAGAACAGTCTTAATGAAAAACTGTTTTTT. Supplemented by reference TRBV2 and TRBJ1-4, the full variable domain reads EPEVTQTPSHQVTQMGQEVILRCVPISNHLYFYWYRQILGQKVEFLVSFYNNEISEKSEIFDDQFSVERPDGSNFTLKIRSTKLEDSAMYFCASSENSLNEKLFFGSGTQLSVL.

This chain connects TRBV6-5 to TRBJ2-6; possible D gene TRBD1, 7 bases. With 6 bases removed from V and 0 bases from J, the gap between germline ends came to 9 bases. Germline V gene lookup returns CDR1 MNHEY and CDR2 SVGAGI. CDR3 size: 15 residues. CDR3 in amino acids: CASRQGGSGANVLTF. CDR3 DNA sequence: TGTGCCAGCAGGCAGGGGGGCTCTGGGGCCAACGTCCTGACTTTC.

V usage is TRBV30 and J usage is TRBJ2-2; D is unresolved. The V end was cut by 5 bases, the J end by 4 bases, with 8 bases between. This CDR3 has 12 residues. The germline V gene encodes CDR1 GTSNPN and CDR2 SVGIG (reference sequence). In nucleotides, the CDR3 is TGTGCCTGGGACTTTCTCACCGGGGAGCTGTTTTTT. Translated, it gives CAWDFLTGELFF.

CDR3 nucleotide sequence: TGCGCCAGCAGCCGTACCGACGGCCTCTCCTACGAGCAGTACTTC. Its protein product is CASSRTDGLSYEQYF. The chain links TRBV5-1 to TRBJ2-7; D is unresolved. Germline V gene data show CDR1 as SGHRS and CDR2 as YFSETQ. V was cut by 4 bases and J by 0 bases, with 14 bases left in between. This CDR3 is 15 amino acids long.

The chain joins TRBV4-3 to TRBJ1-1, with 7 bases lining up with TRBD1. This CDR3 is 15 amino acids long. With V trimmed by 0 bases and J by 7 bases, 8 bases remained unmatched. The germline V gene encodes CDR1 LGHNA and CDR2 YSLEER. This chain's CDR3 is CASSQDPQGVREAFF. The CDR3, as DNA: TGCGCCAGCAGCCAAGATCCTCAGGGGGTCCGTGAAGCTTTCTTT.

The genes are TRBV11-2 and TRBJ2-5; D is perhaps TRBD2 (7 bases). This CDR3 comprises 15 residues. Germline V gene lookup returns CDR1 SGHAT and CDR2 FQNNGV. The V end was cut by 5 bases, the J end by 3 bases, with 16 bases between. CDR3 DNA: TGTGCCAGCAGCCCTCGGGGAGGGGGGGAAGAGACCCAGTACTTC. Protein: CASSPRGGGEETQYF.

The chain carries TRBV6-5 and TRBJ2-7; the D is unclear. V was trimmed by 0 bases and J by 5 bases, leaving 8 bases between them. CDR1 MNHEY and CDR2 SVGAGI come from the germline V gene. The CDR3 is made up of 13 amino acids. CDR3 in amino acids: CASSYSFSDEQYF. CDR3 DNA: TGTGCCAGCAGTTACTCTTTCTCTGACGAGCAGTACTTC.

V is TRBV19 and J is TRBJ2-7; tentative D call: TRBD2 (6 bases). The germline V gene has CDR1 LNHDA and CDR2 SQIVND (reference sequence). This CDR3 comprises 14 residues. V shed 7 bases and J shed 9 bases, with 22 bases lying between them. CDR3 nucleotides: TGTGCCAGTATCCTACGGGCAGGGAGGCTCGGGCAGTACTTC. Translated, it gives CASILRAGRLGQYF.

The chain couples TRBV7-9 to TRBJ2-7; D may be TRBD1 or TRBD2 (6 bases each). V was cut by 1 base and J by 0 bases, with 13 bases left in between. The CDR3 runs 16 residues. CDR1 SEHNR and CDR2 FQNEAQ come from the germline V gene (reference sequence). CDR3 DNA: TGTGCCAGCAGCTTAGTTTCCGAGGGGGGCTCCTACGAGCAGTACTTC. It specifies CASSLVSEGGSYEQYF.